This entry concerns a single TCR beta chain. Its specificity is not known. The conserved phenylalanine or tryptophan is not found at the CDR3 terminus, so this likely reflects a read error. The limits of the CDR3 on the DNA are not certain, so only TCRdb's listed CDR3 is given. This sample is drawn from a study of CD8+CD57+ T cells in acquired aplastic anemia. At the level of the study: On average, sorted CD4+ and CD8+ cells gave 3.2 ug of DNA. Reads per healthy sample averaged roughly 9.9 million (CD4+) and 11.0 million (CD8+).

Overall study findings and caveats: Patients did not significantly differ from controls in CD8+ Simpson's diversity. Comparison of patients with controls identified nearly 30 shared CD8+ CDR3 sequences.

CDR3 and TCR beta VDJ profiling relied on a genomic DNA template. One entry per CDR3 protein results from TCRdb running MiXCR on the reads. Among around 400,000 distinct CDR3 sequences listed, just under 70% were seen once. The source of this sequence is a human donor in good health, serving as a control. The sequencing sample was made of sorted CD4+, CD8+, or CD8+CD57+ T cells (not recorded which) from PBMCs.

The chain's CDR3 is CASSLDSGQGHEK. V gene TRBV7-8 combines with J gene TRBJ2-7; the DNA was not compared with TRBD1, the D call given in the table. CDR1 and CDR2 (germline): SGHVS, FQNEAQ. Counting both end residues, the CDR3 totals 13 amino acids.